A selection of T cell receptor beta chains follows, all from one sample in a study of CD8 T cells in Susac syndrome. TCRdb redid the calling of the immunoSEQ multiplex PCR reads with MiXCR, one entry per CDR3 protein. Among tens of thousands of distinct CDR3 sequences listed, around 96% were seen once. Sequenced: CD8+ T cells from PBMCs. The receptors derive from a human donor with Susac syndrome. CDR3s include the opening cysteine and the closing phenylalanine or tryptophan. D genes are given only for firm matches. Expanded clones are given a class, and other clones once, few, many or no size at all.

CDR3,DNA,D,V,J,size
CASSQERAGSYEQYF,TGTGCCAGCAGCCAAGAGAGAGCCGGATCCTACGAGCAGTACTTC,NA,TRBV14,TRBJ2-7,NA
CASGFDSGRDEQFF,TGTGCTAGTGGTTTCGACAGCGGGAGAGATGAGCAGTTCTTC,TRBD2,TRBV12-5,TRBJ2-1,NA
CASSQGAKNIQYF,TGTGCCAGCAGTCAGGGAGCCAAAAACATTCAGTACTTC,NA,TRBV21-1,TRBJ2-4,NA
CASSSWDRGNEQFF,TGCGCCAGCAGCTCCTGGGACAGGGGGAATGAGCAGTTCTTC,TRBD1,TRBV5-1,TRBJ2-1,NA
CASSLSETATNEQYF,TGTGCCAGCAGCTTATCTGAGACGGCTACGAACGAGCAGTACTTC,NA,TRBV7-9,TRBJ2-7,once
CASRSGQGEYF,TGTGCCAGCCGGTCAGGGCAGGGCGAGTACTTC,NA,TRBV27,TRBJ2-7,NA
CASSPGSEAFF,TGTGCCAGCTCACCAGGGTCTGAAGCTTTCTTT,NA,TRBV18,TRBJ1-1,few
CATNPGQASYEQYF,TGTGCCACCAACCCGGGACAGGCCTCCTACGAGCAGTACTTC,TRBD1,TRBV6-2/TRBV6-3,TRBJ2-7,NA
CSVEDAGLSYGYTF,TGCAGCGTTGAAGATGCAGGGTTGTCCTATGGCTACACCTTC,NA,TRBV29-1,TRBJ1-2,NA
CASSPRPAGPSNEQFF,TGTGCCAGCAGCCCACGACCAGCGGGACCGTCCAATGAGCAGTTCTTC,TRBD2,TRBV11-2,TRBJ2-1,NA
CSASKELAGRFQETQYF,TGCAGTGCTAGTAAAGAACTAGCGGGCCGGTTTCAAGAGACCCAGTACTTC,TRBD2,TRBV20-1,TRBJ2-5,NA
CASSFAGGKSRETQYF,TGTGCCAGCAGCTTTGCAGGGGGCAAGTCAAGGGAGACCCAGTACTTC,TRBD1,TRBV5-6,TRBJ2-5,NA
CASSQDRSYNEQFF,TGCGCCAGCAGCCAAGATCGAAGCTACAATGAGCAGTTCTTC,NA,TRBV4-3,TRBJ2-1,once
CASRGQPNSPLHF,TGTGCCAGCCGGGGACAGCCGAATTCACCCCTCCACTTT,TRBD1,TRBV6-2/TRBV6-3,TRBJ1-6,NA
CATSRDRSGSYNEQFF,TGTGCCACCAGCAGAGATCGGAGCGGGAGCTACAATGAGCAGTTCTTC,TRBD2,TRBV15,TRBJ2-1,NA
CASSLGLAFLPDTQYF,TGTGCCAGCAGTCTTGGACTAGCTTTCCTTCCAGATACGCAGTATTTT,TRBD2,TRBV6-1,TRBJ2-3,once
CASSQGRLNTEAFF,TGTGCCAGCAGTCAGGGACGTTTGAACACTGAAGCTTTCTTT,NA,TRBV27,TRBJ1-1,NA
CASSPLGTLNTEAFF,TGCGCCAGCAGCCCTCTGGGGACATTGAACACTGAAGCTTTCTTT,NA,TRBV5-1,TRBJ1-1,NA
CASSHGGAYEQYF,TGTGCCAGCAGCCATGGGGGTGCCTACGAGCAGTACTTC,NA,TRBV14,TRBJ2-7,NA
CASSQDPPGASETQYF,TGCGCCAGCAGCCAAGACCCGCCTGGGGCGTCAGAGACCCAGTACTTC,NA,TRBV4-3,TRBJ2-5,NA
CASNFDRVGYGYTF,TGTGCCAGCAACTTTGACAGGGTGGGCTATGGCTACACCTTC,TRBD1,TRBV5-4,TRBJ1-2,once
CASSLEALPGGYTF,TGTGCCAGCAGCTTAGAGGCCCTACCGGGGGGCTACACCTTC,NA,TRBV7-9,TRBJ1-2,NA
CASSFKGAGEQYF,TGTGCCAGCAGTTTTAAGGGGGCGGGCGAGCAGTACTTC,TRBD1,TRBV27,TRBJ2-7,NA
CSVVEGNEAFF,TGCAGCGTTGTAGAGGGGAATGAAGCTTTCTTT,NA,TRBV29-1,TRBJ1-1,NA
CASSWGGMDTEAFF,TGTGCCAGCAGCTGGGGGGGGATGGACACTGAAGCTTTCTTT,NA,TRBV5-4,TRBJ1-1,NA
CASSGRREGPYEQYF,TGTGCCAGCAGTGGAAGGCGGGAGGGACCCTACGAGCAGTACTTC,TRBD2,TRBV2,TRBJ2-7,NA
CSVESFPLNTEAFF,TGCAGCGTTGAATCTTTCCCGTTGAACACTGAAGCTTTCTTT,NA,TRBV29-1,TRBJ1-1,NA
CAWSDRDRGHTGELFF,TGTGCCTGGAGTGACCGGGACAGGGGGCACACCGGGGAGCTGTTTTTT,TRBD1,TRBV30,TRBJ2-2,NA
CASSLVGGGQSSYNEQFF,TGCGCCAGCAGCTTGGTTGGCGGGGGGCAGAGCTCCTACAATGAGCAGTTCTTC,TRBD2,TRBV5-1,TRBJ2-1,NA
CASSVLARSNTGELFF,TGTGCCAGCAGCGTCCTAGCGAGATCGAACACCGGGGAGCTGTTTTTT,NA,TRBV9,TRBJ2-2,NA
CASSSGADTEAFF,TGTGCCAGCAGTTCGGGGGCGGACACTGAAGCTTTCTTT,NA,TRBV9,TRBJ1-1,NA
CASSLSSGRAHNEQFF,TGCGCCAGCAGCTTGTCTAGCGGGAGGGCCCATAATGAGCAGTTCTTC,TRBD2,TRBV5-1,TRBJ2-1,NA
CASSHPTGLNTEAFF,TGTGCCAGCAGCCACCCGACAGGCTTGAACACTGAAGCTTTCTTT,NA,TRBV7-6,TRBJ1-1,NA
CASSYSGYTDTQYF,TGTGCCAGCAGTTACAGCGGGTACACAGATACGCAGTATTTT,NA,TRBV7-9,TRBJ2-3,NA
CASSLLADTQYF,TGTGCCAGCAGCTTACTAGCAGATACGCAGTATTTT,NA,TRBV14,TRBJ2-3,NA
CASSASGGELFF,TGTGCCAGCAGCGCCTCAGGCGGGGAGCTGTTTTTT,NA,TRBV5-6,TRBJ2-2,NA
CASSPLDRGNQPQHF,TGTGCCAGCTCACCCCTTGACAGGGGGAATCAGCCCCAGCATTTT,TRBD1,TRBV18,TRBJ1-5,NA
CASSYAGGLDGYTF,TGTGCCAGCAGTTACGCAGGGGGCTTGGATGGCTACACCTTC,TRBD1,TRBV6-2/TRBV6-3,TRBJ1-2,NA
CASYSGGYGYTF,TGTGCCAGCTATTCCGGTGGCTATGGCTACACCTTC,NA,TRBV6-2/TRBV6-3,TRBJ1-2,NA
CSVDSGRSFYGYTF,TGCAGCGTTGATTCGGGGAGAAGTTTCTATGGCTACACCTTC,NA,TRBV29-1,TRBJ1-2,NA
CASSGTGANVLTF,TGTGCCAGCAGCGGGACTGGGGCCAACGTCCTGACTTTC,NA,TRBV9,TRBJ2-6,NA
CASSTEDRSNQPQHF,TGTGCCAGCAGTACAGAGGACCGTAGCAATCAGCCCCAGCATTTT,NA,TRBV12-3/TRBV12-4,TRBJ1-5,NA
CASSQDRDTTGYGYTF,TGCGCCAGCAGCCAAGATAGGGACACAACAGGCTATGGCTACACCTTC,NA,TRBV4-3,TRBJ1-2,NA
CSVGGEYGYTF,TGCAGCGTAGGGGGGGAATATGGCTACACCTTC,NA,TRBV29-1,TRBJ1-2,NA
CASSKTSGRGETQYF,TGTGCCAGCAGCAAGACTAGCGGGAGGGGGGAGACCCAGTACTTC,TRBD2,TRBV11-1,TRBJ2-5,NA
CASSLEGKHEQYF,TGCGCCAGCAGCTTGGAGGGAAAGCACGAGCAGTACTTC,NA,TRBV5-1,TRBJ2-7,NA
CASSPPGTSGNEQFF,TGTGCCAGCAGCCCCCCCGGGACTAGCGGCAATGAGCAGTTCTTC,TRBD2,TRBV7-9,TRBJ2-1,NA
CASSLPTVSNTGELFF,TGTGCCAGCAGTTTACCGACAGTTTCGAACACCGGGGAGCTGTTTTTT,NA,TRBV28,TRBJ2-2,NA
CASWGWMTRNIQYF,TGTGCCAGCTGGGGCTGGATGACCAGAAACATTCAGTACTTC,NA,TRBV28,TRBJ2-4,NA
CATSEGRWRVGEQFF,TGTGCCACCAGCGAGGGGAGGTGGCGGGTAGGAGAGCAGTTCTTC,NA,TRBV15,TRBJ2-1,NA
CSVRPSGAGDTQYF,TGCAGCGTTCGTCCTAGCGGGGCGGGAGATACGCAGTATTTT,TRBD2,TRBV29-1,TRBJ2-3,NA
CATSDSDRPNTGELFF,TGTGCCACCAGTGATTCAGACAGACCGAACACCGGGGAGCTGTTTTTT,NA,TRBV24-1,TRBJ2-2,NA
CSAYLGEQYF,TGCAGCGCCTACTTGGGGGAGCAGTACTTC,NA,TRBV29-1,TRBJ2-7,NA